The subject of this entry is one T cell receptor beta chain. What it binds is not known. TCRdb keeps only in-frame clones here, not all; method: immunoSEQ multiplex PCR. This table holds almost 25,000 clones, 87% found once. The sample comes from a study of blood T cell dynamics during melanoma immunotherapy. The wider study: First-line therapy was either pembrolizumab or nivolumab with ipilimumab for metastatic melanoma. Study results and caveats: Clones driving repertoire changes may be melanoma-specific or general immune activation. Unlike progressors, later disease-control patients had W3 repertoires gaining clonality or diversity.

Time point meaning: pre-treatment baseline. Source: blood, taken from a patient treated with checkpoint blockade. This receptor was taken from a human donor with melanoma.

The DNA of the CDR3 is TGTGCCACCAGCAGAGATCGCGCCGGGGGGTACTTC. This sequence encodes CATSRDRAGGYF. The chain links TRBV15 to TRBJ2-4; D possibly corresponds to TRBD2 (6 bases). From germline, CDR1 is LNHNV and CDR2 YYDKDF (reference sequence). The CDR3 extends over 12 amino acids. Trimming took off 0 bases at V and 15 bases at J, with 12 bases between the two ends.